This T cell receptor (beta chain) was sequenced during a study of T cell repertoires in cytomegalovirus infection. This clonotype was recorded at least ten times. Using its own MiXCR run on the reads, TCRdb lists one record per CDR3 protein. Of around 230,000 distinct CDR3 sequences in the sample, approximately 7% were seen once. Germline loops: CDR1 SGHTA, CDR2 FQGNSA. Trimming pared 3 bases from V and 0 bases from J, leaving 12 bases between. The CDR3 has 16 amino acids. The chain has TRBV7-2 and TRBJ1-3, with D tentatively TRBD1 (6 bases). The TCR comes from a human donor in good health (CMV status not recorded). Some clones in this sample may be carry-over from other donors' samples. Sequencing was done on a sample of PBMCs. The CDR3 here is CASSLGRGSSGNTIYF. CDR3 nucleotide sequence: TGTGCCAGCAGCTTGGGTAGGGGGAGCTCTGGAAACACCATATATTTT.